The 28 T cell receptor beta chains below were found in one sample sequenced in a study of blood T cell repertoires in COVID-19. Generated by immunoSEQ multiplex PCR, the TCRdb table keeps only in-frame clones and is missing some. The sample consists of about 150,000 clones, approximately 86% of them appearing once. Sequencing was carried out using peripheral blood. These TCRs come from a man aged 60 to 69 with COVID-19, enrolled during active disease.

The chain combines TRBV7-3 with TRBJ2-3, with D possibly matching TRBD2 (6 bases). Trimming stripped 3 bases from V and 6 bases from J, with 16 bases between. The CDR3 loop spans 15 amino acids. In germline, CDR1 is SGHTA, CDR2 FQGTGA. CDR3 sequence reads: CASSLGLGGSDTQYF. In nucleotides, the CDR3 is TGTGCCAGCAGCTTGGGTCTCGGGGGTAGTGATACGCAGTATTTT. The full variable domain, completed using reference TRBV7-3 and TRBJ2-3, is GAGVSQTPSNKVTEKGKYVELRCDPISGHTALYWYRQSLGQGPEFLIYFQGTGAADDSGLPNDRFFAVRPEGSVSTLKIQRTERGDSAVYLCASSLGLGGSDTQYFGPGTRLTVL.

The chain links TRBV28 to TRBJ1-2; D remains unclear. Germline CDR1 and CDR2: MDHEN and SYDVKM. CDR3 length: 14 residues. V lost 5 bases and J lost 4, with 14 bases in between. CDR3 DNA: TGTGCCAGCAGTGCTTCAGCGGGGAGCTATGGCTACACCTTC. Residues: CASSASAGSYGYTF.

The chain couples TRBV27 to TRBJ1-2, with 9 bases lining up with TRBD1. V shed 5 bases and J 7 bases; nucleotides not matched to a gene: 8. CDR1 and CDR2 from the germline V gene are MNHEY and SMNVEV (reference sequence). This CDR3 region has 14 residues. The DNA of the CDR3 is TGTGCCAGCAGTGCCGACAGGGGGGCTCTTGGCTACACCTTC. Residues: CASSADRGALGYTF.

The rearrangement joins TRBV6-2 or TRBV6-3 to TRBJ1-1; the D is unclear. Trimming stripped 1 base from V and 2 bases from J, with 11 bases between. The CDR3 runs to 15 residues. Germline values: CDR1 MNHEY, CDR2 SVGEGT. CDR3 region: CASSYYSSGNTEAFF. In nucleotides, the CDR3 is TGTGCCAGCAGTTACTATTCCTCGGGTAACACTGAAGCTTTCTTT.

CDR3 region: CASSSSLGGGTEAFF. The CDR3 region has the DNA TGTGCCAGCAGTTCCTCTTTAGGGGGGGGCACTGAAGCTTTCTTT. This chain uses TRBV27 with TRBJ1-1; D is perhaps TRBD1 (6 bases). The germline CDR1 and CDR2 sequences are MNHEY and SMNVEV (reference sequence). The CDR3 is made up of 15 amino acids. V lost 4 bases, J lost 4 bases, and 16 bases lay in between.

This clone has just one count. The chain links TRBV19 to TRBJ1-6; unclear D gene. This CDR3 contains 17 residues. Germline values: CDR1 LNHDA, CDR2 SQIVND (reference sequence). V shed 3 bases and J shed 7 bases, with 19 bases lying between them. Written as DNA, the CDR3 is TGTGCCAGTAGTATTGCCTCCGGGCGGGCCCAAAATTCACCCCTCCACTTT. Amino acids: CASSIASGRAQNSPLHF.

V usage is TRBV2 and J usage is TRBJ1-2, with D possibly matching TRBD1 (5 bases). The CDR3 length is 15 residues. CDR1 is SNHLY and CDR2 is FYNNEI in the germline V gene. Trimming removed 6 bases from V and 0 bases from J, with 14 bases in between. CDR3 coding DNA: TGTGCCAGCAGGCCCGGGGGGTCTACTAACTATGGCTACACCTTC. The encoded protein is CASRPGGSTNYGYTF.

This chain joins TRBV29-1 and TRBJ2-1; TRBD2 matches 7 bases. J was trimmed by 2 bases and V by 6 bases; bases with no gene match: 1. Per the germline V gene, CDR1 is SQVTM and CDR2 is ANQGSEA. CDR3 length equals 12 residues. CDR3 DNA sequence: TGCAGCGTGGGGGGGGCCTACAATGAGCAGTTCTTC. The encoded protein is CSVGGAYNEQFF.

The chain carries TRBV5-8 and TRBJ1-1; 7 bases fit TRBD1. Germline lookup yields CDR1 SGHTS and CDR2 YDEGEE. The V segment lost 4 bases and the J segment 3 bases; nucleotides outside the gene matches: 12. The CDR3 consists of 16 residues. In DNA, the CDR3 is TGTGCCAGCAGCCGGGCTCTACAGGGGCCGTACACTGAAGCTTTCTTT. It is translated as CASSRALQGPYTEAFF.

A few counts support this clone. The DNA of the CDR3 is TGTGCCACCAGCAGAAGCATAACAGGGACCTTAGAACCGAACACTGAAGCTTTCTTT. Protein product: CATSRSITGTLEPNTEAFF. The chain uses TRBV15 and TRBJ1-1, with D possibly TRBD1 on 6 matching bases. The V gene lost 2 bases and the J gene lost 1 base, with 23 bases spanning the gap. There are 19 residues in the CDR3. The germline V gene encodes CDR1 LNHNV and CDR2 YYDKDF (reference sequence).

The chain's CDR3 is CASSQSGAAYEQYF. The CDR3 DNA follows: TGTGCCAGCAGTCAAAGCGGTGCCGCCTACGAGCAGTACTTC. The chain carries TRBV6-5 and TRBJ2-7; a possible D gene is TRBD2 (5 bases). The CDR3 has 14 residues. CDR1 and CDR2 (germline): MNHEY, SVGAGI. V lost 5 bases and J lost 2, with 13 bases in between.

This chain links TRBV3-1 (or the pseudogene TRBV3-2) with TRBJ1-3; a possible D gene is TRBD1 (5 bases). Trimming left V 4 bases short and J 1 base short, with 8 bases between. Germline values: CDR1 LGHDT, CDR2 YNNKEL (reference sequence). The CDR3 spans 14 residues. Here the CDR3 DNA reads TGTGCCAGCAGCCTAGGGGTTTCTGGAAACACCATATATTTT. Its translation: CASSLGVSGNTIYF.

CDR3 coding DNA: TGTGCCATCAGTGAGTCGGGGAGATACACAGATACGCAGTATTTT. This codes for CAISESGRYTDTQYF. The chain combines TRBV10-3 with TRBJ2-3, with D tentatively TRBD2 (5 bases). Trimming took 0 bases from V and 2 from J, leaving 9 bases between them. Germline V gives CDR1 ENHRY, CDR2 SYGVKD. The CDR3 extends over 15 amino acids.

The chain recombines TRBV7-9 with TRBJ1-2; D unclear. This CDR3 comprises 13 residues. Trimming cost V 2 bases and J 6 bases, with 10 bases left between them. Per the germline V gene, CDR1 is SEHNR and CDR2 is FQNEAQ (reference sequence). This CDR3 is CASSLLRSDGYTF. The CDR3 DNA reads TGTGCCAGCAGCTTATTAAGGAGCGATGGCTACACCTTC.

The chain couples TRBV7-9 to TRBJ1-1, with D perhaps TRBD1 (6 bases). This CDR3 contains 15 residues. V shed 2 bases and J shed 1 base, with 11 bases lying between them. The germline V gene has CDR1 SEHNR and CDR2 FQNEAQ (reference sequence). The CDR3 DNA reads TGTGCCAGCAGCTTATTGGGGGCGGAGAACACTGAAGCTTTCTTT. This encodes CASSLLGAENTEAFF.

This clone was counted a few times. The chain has TRBV7-2 and TRBJ1-1; TRBD1 might be the D (5 bases). CDR1 and CDR2 from the germline V gene are SGHTA and FQGNSA. The CDR3 has 16 residues. V was shortened by 5 bases and J by 4 bases, with 20 bases between the two germline ends. This CDR3 is CASSPDILQSGTEAFF. The CDR3 nucleotides read TGTGCCAGCAGCCCGGACATCCTCCAAAGTGGCACTGAAGCTTTCTTT.

This clone has just a few counts. This chain joins TRBV7-8 and TRBJ2-7; 10 bases agree with TRBD1. The germline gives CDR1 SGHVS, CDR2 FQNEAQ. The CDR3 covers 16 residues. V lost 3 bases to trimming and J lost 5 bases; unmatched junction nucleotides: 10. CDR3 in DNA: TGTGCCAGCAGCTTGCAGACAGGGGGCATTTTCGACGAGCAGTACTTC. The encoded protein is CASSLQTGGIFDEQYF.

The rearrangement joins TRBV18 to TRBJ2-4; the D gene is possibly TRBD2 (5 bases). With 3 bases removed from V and 2 bases from J, the gap between germline ends came to 11 bases. The germline CDR1 and CDR2 sequences are KGHSH and LQKENI. This CDR3 spans 15 amino acids. The CDR3 DNA follows: TGTGCCAGCTCACCCGCGAGGGCATCCAAAAACATTCAGTACTTC. Amino acid sequence: CASSPARASKNIQYF.

This rearrangement joins TRBV9 to TRBJ2-7, with 8 positions matching TRBD2. This CDR3 is 14 amino acids long. CDR1 SGDLS and CDR2 YYNGEE come from the germline V gene. V lost 0 bases and J lost 2; bases outside the gene matches: 1. The chain's CDR3 is CASSVAGGTYEQYF. The CDR3 nucleotides are TGTGCCAGCAGCGTAGCGGGAGGGACCTACGAGCAGTACTTC.

The V call is TRBV12-3 or TRBV12-4, the J call TRBJ2-5; D is uncertain. The CDR3 sequence is 13 residues long. V was shortened by 3 bases and J by 5 bases, with 10 bases between the two germline ends. The CDR3 nucleotides read TGTGCCAGCAGTTTTGCGGCTCGCGAGACCCAGTACTTC. Translating it yields CASSFAARETQYF.

Remarks on this clone: Other DNA sequences within the sample encode an identical CDR3. This chain links TRBV7-2 with TRBJ2-7; 10 bases line up with TRBD1. Germline V CDR1 and CDR2: SGHTA, FQGNSA. The J segment lost 4 bases and the V segment lost 5 bases, leaving 5 bases of the junction unmatched. This CDR3 spans 14 amino acids. The DNA of the CDR3 is TGTGCCAGCAGCCCCCGGGACAGGGGTTACGAGCAGTACTTC. Protein: CASSPRDRGYEQYF.

The chain has TRBV20-1 and TRBJ2-7; 9 bases fit TRBD1. The germline V gene encodes CDR1 DFQATT and CDR2 SNEGSKA (reference sequence). The CDR3 contains 15 residues. Trimming took 3 bases from V and 6 from J; bases not matched to a gene: 12. CDR3 nucleotide sequence: TGCAGTGCTAGTGGAATGGGACAGGGACTTTTCGAGCAGTACTTC. It yields the protein CSASGMGQGLFEQYF.

The chain links TRBV19 to TRBJ2-1; TRBD1 agrees at 8 bases. Looked up from germline, CDR1 is LNHDA and CDR2 is SQIVND (reference sequence). The CDR3 spans 15 residues. V lost 9 bases to trimming and J lost 1 base; unmatched junction nucleotides: 8. CDR3 amino acids: CASGPRDRSYNEQFF. DNA for the CDR3: TGTGCCAGCGGGCCCCGGGACAGGTCCTACAATGAGCAGTTCTTC.

The rearrangement uses TRBV11-3 and TRBJ2-3; the match to TRBD2 covers 8 bases. The CDR3 loop spans 16 amino acids. Looked up from germline, CDR1 is SGHNT and CDR2 is YENEEA. Trimming cost V 0 bases and J 1 base; bases outside gene matches: 3. In DNA, the CDR3 is TGTGCCAGCAGCTTAGATCCTAGCGGGCGCACAGATACGCAGTATTTT. Its translation is CASSLDPSGRTDTQYF.

The gene calls are TRBV25-1 and TRBJ1-2, with D maybe TRBD1 (5 bases). The V gene lost 8 bases and the J gene lost 1 base, with 11 bases spanning the gap. The CDR3 sequence is 13 residues long. Looked up from germline, CDR1 is MGHDK and CDR2 is SYGVNS. CDR3 amino acids: CASSRDYNYGYTF. CDR3 bases: TGTGCCAGCTCAAGGGACTATAACTATGGCTACACCTTC.

This rearrangement joins TRBV11-2 to TRBJ1-1, with D uncertain. The ends were cut back, 5 bases at V and 1 base at J, with 14 bases in the middle. CDR1 is SGHAT, CDR2 FQNNGV, per germline. The CDR3 runs to 15 residues. The DNA of the CDR3 is TGTGCCAGCAGCCGGGCGAGGGAAACGAACACTGAAGCTTTCTTT. This encodes CASSRARETNTEAFF.

The sample holds one count of this clone. This chain links TRBV12-3 or TRBV12-4 with TRBJ2-3; tentative D call: TRBD1 (6 bases). Trimming removed 5 bases from V and 7 bases from J, with 13 bases in between. The CDR3 loop spans 13 amino acids. CDR3 coding DNA: TGTGCCAGCAGTCCCGGACAGACCAATACGCAGTATTTT. Translated, it gives CASSPGQTNTQYF.

The chain has TRBV21-1 and TRBJ2-7; the table assigns TRBD2, which was not confirmed against the DNA. TRBV21-1 is labeled a pseudogene. This CDR3 has 17 amino acids. The CDR3 reads CASRDGVIGTRVYEQYF. The CDR3 nucleotides read TGTGCCAGCAGAGATGGGGTGATCGGGACTCGGGTCTACGAGCAGTACTTC.